This T cell receptor (beta chain) was sequenced during a study of blood T cells in healthy people across ages. Study-level findings and limits: Measured against age, TCR beta diversity per million T cells decreased in a roughly linear manner.

A second about 7 to 11 cycle PCR used barcoded and J-beta primers. TCRdb redid the calling of the 5' RACE reads with MiXCR, one entry per CDR3 protein. The table includes about 680,000 distinct CDR3 sequences, about half detected once. This clonotype has just a few counts. Its antigen is still unknown. V lost 2 bases, J lost 6 bases, and 10 bases lay in between. Germline CDR1 reads MNHEY; CDR2 reads SMNVEV (reference sequence). This CDR3 has 13 amino acids. The chain carries TRBV27 and TRBJ2-5; D tentatively fits TRBD1 or TRBD2 (5 bases each). Sequenced: blood. This receptor was taken from a woman in her sixties in good health. CDR3 coding DNA: TGTGCCAGCAGTTTAAGAGGGGCCAAGACCCAGTACTTC. It is translated as CASSLRGAKTQYF.